This T cell receptor (delta chain) comes out of a study of γδ T cells in repeated Plasmodium falciparum infection. This CDR3 comprises 19 residues. Looked up from germline, CDR1 is GEAIGNYY and CDR2 is EKD. Unmatched junction bases numbered 13, after V lost 1 base and J lost 3 bases. This clone was observed a handful of times. TCRdb's protein, taken from a much larger clone, differs from this DNA's translation at residue 14, likely owing to a read error; the protein displayed comes from the DNA. Gammadelta T cells were flow-sorted from PBMC into Vgamma9/Vdelta2+ and Vdelta2-negative populations for bulk analysis. TCRdb re-processed the multiplex PCR reads using CATT. This table has tens of thousands of delta-chain clones, roughly 0.9% appearing once.

The sample taken for sequencing was gamma-delta T cells from blood. This sequence was found in a pool of human donors (malaria-infected and uninfected, not separated). The gene calls are TRDV2 and TRDJ1; 13 nucleotides agree with TRDD3. Here the CDR3 DNA reads TGTGCCTGTGACACGAAAAAAACTGGGGGATACGAGGGCGCCGATAAACTCATCTTT. Residues: CACDTKKTGGYEGADKLIF.